What follows are 8 T cell receptor beta chains derived from one specimen sequenced in a study of cytomegalovirus exposure and HLA in healthy donors. The PCR employed 60 Vbeta primers together with 13 Jbeta primers. Here immunoSEQ multiplex PCR was the method, and the copy in TCRdb shows in-frame clones only, minus some. The sample lists approximately 290,000 clones, 75% to 85% occurring once. Sequencing input: PBMCs. The receptors stem from a girl aged 2 to 10 in good health and CMV-seronegative.

The chain joins TRBV7-2 to TRBJ2-1; possible D gene TRBD2, 5 bases. Germline CDR1 reads SGHTA; CDR2 reads FQGNSA. The CDR3 is 15 residues long. V was shortened by 1 base and J by 6 bases, with 13 bases between the two germline ends. The CDR3 spells CASSLDWTPSNEQFF. Written as DNA, the CDR3 is TGTGCCAGCAGCTTAGACTGGACTCCTTCCAATGAGCAGTTCTTC.

This clone has just a few counts. The chain combines TRBV6-1 with TRBJ1-2, with D possibly matching TRBD1 (5 bases). The germline CDR1 and CDR2 sequences are MNHNS and SASEGT. V was pared by 3 bases and J by 3 bases, with 8 bases between. This CDR3 region has 13 residues. CDR3 sequence reads: CASSETVYYGYTF. DNA of the CDR3: TGTGCCAGCAGTGAGACAGTTTACTATGGCTACACCTTC.

This sequence joins TRBV6-5 and TRBJ1-4, with TRBD1 identical over 9 bases. The trim removed 10 bases at V and 3 bases at J, leaving 6 bases unmatched. The CDR3 is made up of 14 amino acids. Germline V CDR1 and CDR2: MNHEY, SVGAGI. The CDR3: CANARTGANEKLFF. In DNA, the CDR3 is TGTGCCAACGCTAGGACAGGGGCTAATGAAAAACTGTTTTTT.

The rearrangement uses TRBV4-1 and TRBJ2-1, with D perhaps matching TRBD1 (5 bases). CDR3 length equals 14 residues. Trimming cost V 2 bases and J 3 bases, with 8 bases left between them. From germline, CDR1 is MGHRA and CDR2 YSYEKL. CDR3 DNA sequence: TGCGCCAGCAGCCAATTTCAGGGCTACAATGAGCAGTTCTTC. Its protein is CASSQFQGYNEQFF.

The chain uses TRBV11-2 and TRBJ2-1, with 9 bases aligning to TRBD2. V dropped 4 bases and J dropped 10; count of bases not matched to a gene: 8. The CDR3 extends over 14 amino acids. The germline CDR1 and CDR2 sequences are SGHAT and FQNNGV. The chain's CDR3 is CASSSSGRRREQFF. In DNA form, the CDR3 reads TGTGCCAGCAGCTCGAGCGGGAGGCGGCGCGAGCAGTTCTTC.

V and J are TRBV14 and TRBJ1-1, with TRBD1 matching over 9 bases. Germline values: CDR1 SGHDN, CDR2 FVKESK. CDR3 length: 16 amino acids. V lost 3 bases and J lost 3; bases outside the gene matches: 8. The CDR3 coding sequence is TGTGCCAGCAGCCAGGGACAGGGAACGGTGGACACTGAAGCTTTCTTT. Its translation: CASSQGQGTVDTEAFF.

V and J are TRBV4-2 and TRBJ1-2; 8 bases fit TRBD1. J was trimmed by 3 bases and V by 4 bases; bases with no gene match: 4. Germline lookup yields CDR1 LGHNA and CDR2 YNFKEQ. CDR3 size: 14 residues. CDR3 nucleotides: TGTGCCAGCAGCCGCGGACAGGGTGACTATGGCTACACCTTC. This gives the protein CASSRGQGDYGYTF.

CDR3 residues: CAWSVLSPGELFF. The CDR3 coding sequence is TGTGCCTGGAGTGTACTGAGTCCCGGGGAGCTGTTTTTT. This chain joins TRBV30 and TRBJ2-2; no clear D. The germline V gene encodes CDR1 GTSNPN and CDR2 SVGIG (reference sequence). The CDR3 contains 13 residues. V gave up 0 bases and J gave up 6 bases, with 8 bases separating them.